This T cell receptor beta chain was observed in a study of T-cell reconstitution after alpha-beta-depleted transplantation in children. Findings and limits, study-wide: Several hundred expanded graft clones reportedly supplied alpha-beta T cells about two months after transplant. Recipient T cells and thymic progenitors that survived gave rise to the high TCRbeta diversity observed at day 60 in some patients.

This clonotype was picked up a small number of times. The target antigen is unknown. The ends lost 7 bases at V and 4 bases at J; junction bases unmatched: 6. The CDR3 consists of 13 residues. Germline values: CDR1 SQVTM, CDR2 ANQGSEA. Unique molecular identifiers were incorporated into the prepared TCRbeta library. TCRdb itself ran the PCR reads through MiXCR, one entry per CDR3 protein. The data show just over 950,000 distinct CDR3 sequences, with about 29% seen just once and about 28% held by the top ten. The rearrangement joins TRBV29-1 to TRBJ2-1, with 8 bases matching TRBD1. The source is a boy less than two years old who had a stem cell transplant for SCID, so the T cells may come from the graft donor. Sequenced here: PBMCs, mostly from graft donor cells, sampled 360 days after TCRalphabeta/CD19-depleted stem cell transplant. CDR3 loop: CSARGREYNEQFF. DNA for the CDR3: TGCAGCGCCAGGGGGCGCGAATACAATGAGCAGTTCTTC.